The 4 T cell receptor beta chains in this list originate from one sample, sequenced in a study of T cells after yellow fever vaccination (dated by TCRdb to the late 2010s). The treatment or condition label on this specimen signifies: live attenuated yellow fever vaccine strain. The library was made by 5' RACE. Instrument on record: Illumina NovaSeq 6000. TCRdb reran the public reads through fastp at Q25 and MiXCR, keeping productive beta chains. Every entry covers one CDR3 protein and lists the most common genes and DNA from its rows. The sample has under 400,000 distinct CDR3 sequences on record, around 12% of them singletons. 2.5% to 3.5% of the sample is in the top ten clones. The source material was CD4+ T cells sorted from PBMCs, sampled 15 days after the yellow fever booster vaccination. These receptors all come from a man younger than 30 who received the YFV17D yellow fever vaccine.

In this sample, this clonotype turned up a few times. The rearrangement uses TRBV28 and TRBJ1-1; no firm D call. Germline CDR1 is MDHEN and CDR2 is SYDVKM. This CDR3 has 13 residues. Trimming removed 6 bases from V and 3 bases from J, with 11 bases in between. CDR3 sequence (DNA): TGTGCCAGCAGCCCCGGCAGCCACACTGAAGCTTTCTTT. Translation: CASSPGSHTEAFF.

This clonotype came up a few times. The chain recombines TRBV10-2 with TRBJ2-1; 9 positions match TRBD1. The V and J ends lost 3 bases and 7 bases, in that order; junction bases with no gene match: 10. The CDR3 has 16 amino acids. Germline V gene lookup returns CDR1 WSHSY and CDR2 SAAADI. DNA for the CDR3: TGCGCCAGCAGTGACCCGGGACAGGGAGGGAAAAATGAGCAGTTCTTC. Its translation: CASSDPGQGGKNEQFF.

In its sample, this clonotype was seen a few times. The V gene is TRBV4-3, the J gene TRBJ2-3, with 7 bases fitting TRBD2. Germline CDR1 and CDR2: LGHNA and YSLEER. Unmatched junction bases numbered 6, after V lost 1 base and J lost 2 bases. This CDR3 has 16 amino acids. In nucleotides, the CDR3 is TGCGCCAGCAGCCAAGGAGCTAGCGGCTACACAGATACGCAGTATTTT. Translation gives CASSQGASGYTDTQYF.

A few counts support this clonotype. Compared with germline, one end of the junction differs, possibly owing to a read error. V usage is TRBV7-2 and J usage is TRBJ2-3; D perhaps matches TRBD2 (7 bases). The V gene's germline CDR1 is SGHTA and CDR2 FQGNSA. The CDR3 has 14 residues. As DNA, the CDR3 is TGTGCCAGCTGCTTGCTAGGGGGAGGGGATACGCAGTATTTT. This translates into CASCLLGGGDTQYF.